This TCR beta chain stems from a study of technical replicates of blood from a handful of donors. The CDR3 totals 12 residues. Germline lookup yields CDR1 LNHDA and CDR2 SQIVND (reference sequence). With 5 bases removed from V and 6 bases from J, the gap between germline ends came to 7 bases. Using immunoSEQ multiplex PCR, the repertoire was profiled, and TCRdb retains in-frame clones only, with some absent. The sample has 80,000 to 90,000 clones, around 94% seen once. Sequencing was done on a sample of T cells isolated from PBMCs. This TCR was recovered from a human donor in good health. V usage is TRBV19 and J usage is TRBJ2-2; D not certain. The CDR3 spells CASSAGSGELFF. Written as DNA, the CDR3 is TGTGCCAGTAGTGCCGGGTCCGGGGAGCTGTTTTTT.